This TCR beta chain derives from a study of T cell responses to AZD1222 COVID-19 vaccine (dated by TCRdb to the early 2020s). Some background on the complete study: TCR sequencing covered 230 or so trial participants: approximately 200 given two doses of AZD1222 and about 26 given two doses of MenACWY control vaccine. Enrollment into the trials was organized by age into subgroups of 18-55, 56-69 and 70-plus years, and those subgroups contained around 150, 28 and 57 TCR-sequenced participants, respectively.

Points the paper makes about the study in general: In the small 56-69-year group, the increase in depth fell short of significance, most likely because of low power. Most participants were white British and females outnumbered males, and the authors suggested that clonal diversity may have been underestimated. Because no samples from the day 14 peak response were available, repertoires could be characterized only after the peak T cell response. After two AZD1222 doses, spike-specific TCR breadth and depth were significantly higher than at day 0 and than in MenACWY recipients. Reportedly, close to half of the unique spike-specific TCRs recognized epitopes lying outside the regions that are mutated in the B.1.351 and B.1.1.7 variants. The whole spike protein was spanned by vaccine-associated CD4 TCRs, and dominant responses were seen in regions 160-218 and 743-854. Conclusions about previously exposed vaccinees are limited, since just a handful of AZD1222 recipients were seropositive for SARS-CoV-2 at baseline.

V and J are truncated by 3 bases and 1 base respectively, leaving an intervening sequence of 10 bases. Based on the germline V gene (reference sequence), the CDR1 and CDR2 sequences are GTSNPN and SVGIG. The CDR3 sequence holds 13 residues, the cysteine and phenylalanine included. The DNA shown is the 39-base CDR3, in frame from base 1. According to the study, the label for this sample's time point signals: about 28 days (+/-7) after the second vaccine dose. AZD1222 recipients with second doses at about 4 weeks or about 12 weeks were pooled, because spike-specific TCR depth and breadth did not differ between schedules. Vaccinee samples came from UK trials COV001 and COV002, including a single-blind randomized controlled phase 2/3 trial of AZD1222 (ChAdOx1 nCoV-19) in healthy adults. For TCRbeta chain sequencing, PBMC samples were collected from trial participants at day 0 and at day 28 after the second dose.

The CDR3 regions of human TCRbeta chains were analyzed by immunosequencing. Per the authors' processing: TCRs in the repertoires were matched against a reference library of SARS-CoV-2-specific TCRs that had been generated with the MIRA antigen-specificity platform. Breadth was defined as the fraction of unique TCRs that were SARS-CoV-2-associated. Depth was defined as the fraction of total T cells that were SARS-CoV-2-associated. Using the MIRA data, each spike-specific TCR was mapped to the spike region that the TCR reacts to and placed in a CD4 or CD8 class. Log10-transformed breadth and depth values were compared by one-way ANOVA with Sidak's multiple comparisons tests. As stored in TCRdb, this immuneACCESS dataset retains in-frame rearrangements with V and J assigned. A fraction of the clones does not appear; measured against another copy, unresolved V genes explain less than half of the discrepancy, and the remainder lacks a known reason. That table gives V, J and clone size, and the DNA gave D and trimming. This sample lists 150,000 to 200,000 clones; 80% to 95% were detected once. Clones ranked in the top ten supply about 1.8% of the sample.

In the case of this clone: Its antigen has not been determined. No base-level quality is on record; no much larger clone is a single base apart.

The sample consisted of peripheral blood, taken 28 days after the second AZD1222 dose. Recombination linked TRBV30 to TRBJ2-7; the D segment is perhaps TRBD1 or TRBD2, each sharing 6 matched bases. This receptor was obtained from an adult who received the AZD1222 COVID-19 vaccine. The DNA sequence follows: TGTGCCTGGAGAAGGGGGGAATCCTACGAGCAGTACTTC. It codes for CAWRRGESYEQYF. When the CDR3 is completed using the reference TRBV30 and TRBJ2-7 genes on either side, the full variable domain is SQTIHQWPATLVQPVGSPLSLECTVEGTSNPNLYWYRQAAGRGLQLLFYSVGIGQISSEVPQNLSASRPQDRQFILSSKKLLLSDSGFYLCAWRRGESYEQYFGPGTRLTVT.